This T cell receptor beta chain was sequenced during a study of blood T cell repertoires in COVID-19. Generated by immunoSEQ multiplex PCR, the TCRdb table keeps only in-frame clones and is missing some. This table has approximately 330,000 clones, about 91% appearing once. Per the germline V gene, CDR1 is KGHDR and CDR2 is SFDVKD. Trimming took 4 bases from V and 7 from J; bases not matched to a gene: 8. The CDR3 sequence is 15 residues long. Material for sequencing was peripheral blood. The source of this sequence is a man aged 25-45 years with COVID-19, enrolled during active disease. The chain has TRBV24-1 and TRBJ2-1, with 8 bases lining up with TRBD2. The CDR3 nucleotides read TGTGCCACCAGTGAGTTAAGCGGGAGCGGTAATGAGCAGTTCTTC. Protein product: CATSELSGSGNEQFF.